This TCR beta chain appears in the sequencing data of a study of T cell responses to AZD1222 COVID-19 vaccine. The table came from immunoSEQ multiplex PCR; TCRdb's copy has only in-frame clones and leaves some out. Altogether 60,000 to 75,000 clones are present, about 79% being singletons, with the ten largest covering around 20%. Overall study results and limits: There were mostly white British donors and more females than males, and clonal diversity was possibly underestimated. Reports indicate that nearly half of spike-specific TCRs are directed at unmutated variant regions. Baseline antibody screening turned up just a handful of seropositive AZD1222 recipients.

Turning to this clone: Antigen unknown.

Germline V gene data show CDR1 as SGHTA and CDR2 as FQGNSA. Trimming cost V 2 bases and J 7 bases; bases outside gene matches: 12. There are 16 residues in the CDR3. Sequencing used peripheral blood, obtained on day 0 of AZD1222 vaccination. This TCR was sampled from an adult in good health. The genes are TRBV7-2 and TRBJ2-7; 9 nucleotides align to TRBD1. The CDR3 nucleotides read TGTGCCAGCAGCTTATCAACCGGGACAGGGTCCTTGGAGCAGTACTTC. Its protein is CASSLSTGTGSLEQYF.